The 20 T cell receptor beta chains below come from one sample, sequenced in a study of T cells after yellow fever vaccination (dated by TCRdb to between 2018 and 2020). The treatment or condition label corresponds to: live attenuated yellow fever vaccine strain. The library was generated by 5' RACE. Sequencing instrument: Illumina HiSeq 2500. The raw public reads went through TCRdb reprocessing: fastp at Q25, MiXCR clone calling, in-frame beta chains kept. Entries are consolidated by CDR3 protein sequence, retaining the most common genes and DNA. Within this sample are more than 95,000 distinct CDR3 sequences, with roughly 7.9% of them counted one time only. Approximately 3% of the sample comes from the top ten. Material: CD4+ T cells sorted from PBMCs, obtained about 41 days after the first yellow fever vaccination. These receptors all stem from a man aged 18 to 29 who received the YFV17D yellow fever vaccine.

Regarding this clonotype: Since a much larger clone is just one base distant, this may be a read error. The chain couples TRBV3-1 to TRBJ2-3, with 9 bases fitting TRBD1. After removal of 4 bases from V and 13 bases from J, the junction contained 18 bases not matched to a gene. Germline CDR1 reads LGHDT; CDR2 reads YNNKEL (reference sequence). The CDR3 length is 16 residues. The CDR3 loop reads CASSPLDRGLRSGEYF. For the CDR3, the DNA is TGTGCCAGCAGCCCCTTGGACAGGGGTCTGAGGTCTGGGGAGTATTTT.

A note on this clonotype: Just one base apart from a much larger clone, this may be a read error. The CDR3 bases are TGTGCCAGCATCCTGGTCGGGGGGACAGATACGCAGTATTTT. As protein: CASILVGGTDTQYF. The gene calls are TRBV7-3 and TRBJ2-3; 7 nucleotides line up with TRBD2. V shed 7 bases and J 3 bases; nucleotides not matched to a gene: 7. This CDR3 is 14 amino acids long. From germline, CDR1 is SGHTA and CDR2 FQGTGA.

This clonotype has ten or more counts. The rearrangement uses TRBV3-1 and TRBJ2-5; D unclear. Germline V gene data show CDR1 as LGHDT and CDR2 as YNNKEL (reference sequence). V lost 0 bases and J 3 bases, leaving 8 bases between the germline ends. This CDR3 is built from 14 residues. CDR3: CASSQDRVEETQYF. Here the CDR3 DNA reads TGTGCCAGCAGCCAAGATCGAGTGGAAGAGACCCAGTACTTC.

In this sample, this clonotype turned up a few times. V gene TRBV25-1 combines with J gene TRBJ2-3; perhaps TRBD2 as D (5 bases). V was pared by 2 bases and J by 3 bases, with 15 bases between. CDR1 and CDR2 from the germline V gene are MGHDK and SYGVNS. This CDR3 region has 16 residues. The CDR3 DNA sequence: TGTGCCAGCAGTGAAGGTAAAGGCCGGGATACAGATACGCAGTATTTT. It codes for CASSEGKGRDTDTQYF.

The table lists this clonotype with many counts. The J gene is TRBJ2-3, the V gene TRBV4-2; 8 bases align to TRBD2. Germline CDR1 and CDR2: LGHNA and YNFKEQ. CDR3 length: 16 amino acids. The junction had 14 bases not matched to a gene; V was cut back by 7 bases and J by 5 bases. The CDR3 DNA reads TGTGCCAGCACCCGAACCCGGGGGGGCCGGTTAGATACGCAGTATTTT. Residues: CASTRTRGGRLDTQYF.

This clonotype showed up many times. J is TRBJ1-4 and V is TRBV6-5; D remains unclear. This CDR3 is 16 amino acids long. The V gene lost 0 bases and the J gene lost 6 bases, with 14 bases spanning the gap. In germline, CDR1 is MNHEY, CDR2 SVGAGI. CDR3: CASSYSWRAVDEKLFF. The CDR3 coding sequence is TGTGCCAGCAGTTACTCGTGGAGGGCGGTCGATGAAAAACTGTTTTTT.

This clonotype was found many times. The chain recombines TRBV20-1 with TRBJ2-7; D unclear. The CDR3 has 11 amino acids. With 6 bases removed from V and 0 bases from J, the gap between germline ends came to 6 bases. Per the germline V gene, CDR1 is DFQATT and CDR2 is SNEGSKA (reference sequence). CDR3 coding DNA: TGCAGTGCGAAGGACTCCTACGAGCAGTACGTC. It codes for CSAKDSYEQYV.

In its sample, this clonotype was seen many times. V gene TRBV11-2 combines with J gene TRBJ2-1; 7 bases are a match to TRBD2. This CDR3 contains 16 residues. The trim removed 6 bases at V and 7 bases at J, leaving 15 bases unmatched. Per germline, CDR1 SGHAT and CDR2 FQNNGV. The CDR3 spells CASSPPGLPAMNEQFF. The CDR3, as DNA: TGTGCCAGCAGTCCACCGGGACTACCGGCTATGAATGAGCAGTTCTTC.

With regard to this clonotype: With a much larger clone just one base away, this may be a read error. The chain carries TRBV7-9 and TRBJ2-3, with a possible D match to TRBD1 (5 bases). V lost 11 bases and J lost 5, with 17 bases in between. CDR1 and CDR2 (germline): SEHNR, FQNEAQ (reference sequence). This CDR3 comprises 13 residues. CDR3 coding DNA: TGTGCCCACGATCCAGGGTTGGGAGATACGCAGTATTTT. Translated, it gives CAHDPGLGDTQYF.

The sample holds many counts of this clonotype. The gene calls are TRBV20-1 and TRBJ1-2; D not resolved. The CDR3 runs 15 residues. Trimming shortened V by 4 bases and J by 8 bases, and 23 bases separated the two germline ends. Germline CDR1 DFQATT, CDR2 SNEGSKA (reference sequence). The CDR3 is CSAKIPNSWAWGYTF. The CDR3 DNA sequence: TGCAGTGCTAAAATCCCCAACAGTTGGGCGTGGGGCTACACCTTC.

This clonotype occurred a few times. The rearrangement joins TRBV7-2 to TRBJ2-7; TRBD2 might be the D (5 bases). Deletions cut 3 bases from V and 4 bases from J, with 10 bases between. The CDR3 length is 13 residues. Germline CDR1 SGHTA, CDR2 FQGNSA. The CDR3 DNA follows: TGTGCCAGCAGCTTGCAGCCGGGGTACGAGCAGTACGTC. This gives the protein CASSLQPGYEQYV.

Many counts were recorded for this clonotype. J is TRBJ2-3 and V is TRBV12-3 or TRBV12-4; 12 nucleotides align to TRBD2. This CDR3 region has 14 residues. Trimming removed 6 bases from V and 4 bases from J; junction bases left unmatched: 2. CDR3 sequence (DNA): TGTGCCAGCAGGCCTAGCGGGGGGGCAGATACGCAGTATTTT. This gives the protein CASRPSGGADTQYF.

CDR3 in DNA: TGCAGCGTTGTGGCCGTTTACGAGCAGTACTTC. This sequence encodes CSVVAVYEQYF. The chain employs TRBV29-1 and TRBJ2-7; D is uncertain. The V end lost 4 bases, the J end lost 4 bases, and 8 bases lay between the germline ends. The CDR3 is 11 residues long. Per the germline V gene, CDR1 is SQVTM and CDR2 is ANQGSEA.

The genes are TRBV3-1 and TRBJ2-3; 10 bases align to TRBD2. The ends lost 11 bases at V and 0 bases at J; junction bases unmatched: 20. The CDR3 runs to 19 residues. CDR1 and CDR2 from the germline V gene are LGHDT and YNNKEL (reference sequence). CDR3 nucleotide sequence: TGTGCCTTCTGTCCGGGGGGGCTAGCGGGGGCCGCCAGCACAGATACGCAGTATTTT. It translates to CAFCPGGLAGAASTDTQYF.

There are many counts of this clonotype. The CDR3: CASSPPVLAGATGELFF. CDR3 nucleotide sequence: TGTGCCAGCAGCCCTCCGGTACTAGCGGGGGCTACCGGGGAGCTGTTTTTT. The rearrangement uses TRBV4-2 and TRBJ2-2; 11 bases agree with TRBD2. Germline V gene lookup returns CDR1 LGHNA and CDR2 YNFKEQ. This CDR3 has 17 amino acids. Losses at the gene ends were 4 bases for V and 5 bases for J; bases not matched to a gene: 9.

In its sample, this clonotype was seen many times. CDR3 in DNA: TGCGCCAGCGAGGACACCGGGGAGCTGTTTTTT. This encodes CASEDTGELFF. The chain combines TRBV4-1 with TRBJ2-2; D unclear. V was clipped by 8 bases and J by 3 bases, with 4 bases between them. CDR1 is MGHRA, CDR2 YSYEKL, per germline. This CDR3 region has 11 residues.

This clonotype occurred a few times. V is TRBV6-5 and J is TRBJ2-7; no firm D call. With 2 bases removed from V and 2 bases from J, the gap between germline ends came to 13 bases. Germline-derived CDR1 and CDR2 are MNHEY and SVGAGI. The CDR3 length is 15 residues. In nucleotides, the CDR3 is TGTGCCAGCAGTTACGCCCCTGGCGGCGCCTACGAGCAGTACGTC. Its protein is CASSYAPGGAYEQYV.

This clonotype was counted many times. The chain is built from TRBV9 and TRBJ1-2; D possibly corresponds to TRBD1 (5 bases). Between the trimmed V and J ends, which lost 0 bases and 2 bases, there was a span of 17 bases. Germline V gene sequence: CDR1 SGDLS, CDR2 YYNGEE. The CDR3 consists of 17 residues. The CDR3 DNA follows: TGTGCCAGCAGCGTAGCCCTGGGGGTAGGCGGAAACTATGGCTACACCTTC. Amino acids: CASSVALGVGGNYGYTF. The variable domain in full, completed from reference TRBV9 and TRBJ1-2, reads DSGVTQTPKHLITATGQRVTLRCSPRSGDLSVYWYQQSLDQGLQFLIQYYNGEERAKGNILERFSAQQFPDLHSELNLSSLELGDSALYFCASSVALGVGGNYGYTFGSGTRLTVV.

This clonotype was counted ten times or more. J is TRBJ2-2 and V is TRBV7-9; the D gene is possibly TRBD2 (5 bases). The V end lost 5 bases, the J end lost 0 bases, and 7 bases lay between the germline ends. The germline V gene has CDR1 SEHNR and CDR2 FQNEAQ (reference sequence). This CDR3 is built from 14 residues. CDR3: CASSPGTNTGELFF. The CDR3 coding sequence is TGTGCCAGCAGCCCGGGAACGAACACCGGGGAGCTGTTTTTT. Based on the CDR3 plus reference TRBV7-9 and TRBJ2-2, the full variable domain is DTGVSQNPRHKITKRGQNVTFRCDPISEHNRLYWYRQTLGQGPEFLTYFQNEAQLEKSRLLSDRFSAERPKGSFSTLEIQRTEQGDSAMYLCASSPGTNTGELFFGEGSRLTVL.

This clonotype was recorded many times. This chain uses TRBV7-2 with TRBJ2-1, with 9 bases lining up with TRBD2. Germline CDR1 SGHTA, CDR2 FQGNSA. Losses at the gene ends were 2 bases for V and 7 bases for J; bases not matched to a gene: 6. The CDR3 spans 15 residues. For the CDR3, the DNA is TGTGCCAGCAGCTTATTAAGCGGGGGGAGGAATGAGCAGTTCTTC. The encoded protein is CASSLLSGGRNEQFF. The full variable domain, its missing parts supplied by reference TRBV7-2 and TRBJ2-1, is GAGVSQSPSNKVTEKGKDVELRCDPISGHTALYWYRQSLGQGLEFLIYFQGNSAPDKSGLPSDRFSAERTGGSVSTLTIQRTQQEDSAVYLCASSLLSGGRNEQFFGPGTRLTVL.